The 18 T cell receptor beta chains below come from one sample, sequenced in a study of control samples from healthy donors and cancer patients (dated by TCRdb to 2018 to 2020). Receptor libraries were prepared by the immunoSEQ multiplex PCR assay. In its TCRdb copy, this immuneACCESS table keeps in-frame sequences only and misses some clones. Where compared with another copy, unresolved V genes explain less than half of these, and the others have no known cause. Present in this sample are roughly 84,000 clones, 75% to 90% of which were seen just once. Roughly 6.7% of the sample belongs to the ten largest clones. Specimen: blood. Receptor source: a man aged 50 to 60 in good health.

CDR3 amino acids: CASTLEGRGNQPQHF. The CDR3, as DNA: TGTGCCAGCACCCTTGAGGGGAGAGGCAATCAGCCCCAGCATTTT. V usage is TRBV7-9 and J usage is TRBJ1-5, with D tentatively TRBD1 (5 bases). This CDR3 spans 15 amino acids. Deletions cut 7 bases from V and 2 bases from J, with 15 bases between. Germline CDR1 reads SEHNR; CDR2 reads FQNEAQ (reference sequence).

The J gene is TRBJ2-7, the V gene TRBV7-8; no firm D call. This CDR3 region has 13 residues. The V end lost 5 bases, the J end lost 3 bases, and 11 bases lay between the germline ends. Looked up from germline, CDR1 is SGHVS and CDR2 is FQNEAQ. CDR3 protein: CASSQDTYYEQYF. The CDR3 DNA is TGTGCCAGCAGCCAAGACACCTACTACGAGCAGTACTTC. The whole variable domain, remainder taken from reference TRBV7-8 and TRBJ2-7, is GAGVSQSPRYKVAKRGQDVALRCDPISGHVSLFWYQQALGQGPEFLTYFQNEAQLDKSGLPSDRFFAERPEGSVSTLKIQRTQQEDSAVYLCASSQDTYYEQYFGPGTRLTVT.

The chain is built from TRBV19 and TRBJ2-7; 8 bases map to TRBD1. The V segment lost 3 bases and the J segment 3 bases; nucleotides outside the gene matches: 7. The CDR3 contains 15 residues. Germline V gene sequence: CDR1 LNHDA, CDR2 SQIVND (reference sequence). The CDR3 is CASSIRRQGIYEQYF. CDR3 nucleotide sequence: TGTGCCAGTAGTATTCGGAGACAGGGGATCTACGAGCAGTACTTC.

The rearrangement uses TRBV5-4 and TRBJ1-3, with 7 bases that match TRBD1. Germline loops: CDR1 SGHNT, CDR2 YYREEE (reference sequence). The CDR3 spans 14 residues. V trimming: 4 bases; J trimming: 4 bases; junction bases outside the gene matches: 5. Here the CDR3 reads CASSSRDRGNTIYF. Here the CDR3 DNA reads TGTGCCAGCAGCAGCCGGGACAGAGGAAACACCATATATTTT.

This sequence joins TRBV7-2 and TRBJ2-1; 7 bases map to TRBD2. This CDR3 region has 18 residues. The germline CDR1 and CDR2 sequences are SGHTA and FQGNSA. V lost 5 bases and J lost 1; bases outside the gene matches: 14. The CDR3 nucleotides read TGTGCCAGCAGCCACCCCCGAGGGGCGGGGGTGTCCTACAATGAGCAGTTCTTC. It encodes CASSHPRGAGVSYNEQFF. Based on the CDR3 plus reference TRBV7-2 and TRBJ2-1, the full variable domain is GAGVSQSPSNKVTEKGKDVELRCDPISGHTALYWYRQSLGQGLEFLIYFQGNSAPDKSGLPSDRFSAERTGGSVSTLTIQRTQQEDSAVYLCASSHPRGAGVSYNEQFFGPGTRLTVL.

The chain recombines TRBV14 with TRBJ1-1; D might be TRBD1 (6 bases). The CDR3 consists of 17 residues. V lost 4 bases to trimming and J lost 3 bases, with 21 bases between them. Germline lookup yields CDR1 SGHDN and CDR2 FVKESK. In DNA, the CDR3 is TGTGCCAGCAGCCTGAATATGGGGGGGGCGGGTGACACTGAAGCTTTCTTT. It yields the protein CASSLNMGGAGDTEAFF.

The chain couples TRBV4-2 to TRBJ2-7; D remains unclear. Trimming took 0 bases from V and 1 from J, leaving 10 bases between them. Germline values: CDR1 LGHNA, CDR2 YNFKEQ. The CDR3 is 15 residues long. CDR3 DNA: TGTGCCAGCAGCCAAGAGTGGGGTGGGTCCTACGAGCAGTACTTC. This sequence encodes CASSQEWGGSYEQYF.

The rearrangement links TRBV3-1 (or the pseudogene TRBV3-2) to TRBJ1-1; 8 nucleotides align to TRBD1. The length of the CDR3 is 13 residues. The V gene end was trimmed by 4 bases and the J gene end by 3 bases; junction bases not matched to a gene: 1. The germline V gene has CDR1 LGHDT and CDR2 YNNKEL (reference sequence). CDR3 DNA: TGTGCCAGCAGCCCGGACAGGGACACTGAAGCTTTCTTT. This translates into CASSPDRDTEAFF.

The V and J genes are TRBV27 and TRBJ2-3; the D call may be TRBD1 or TRBD2 (6 bases each). CDR1 and CDR2 from the germline V gene are MNHEY and SMNVEV (reference sequence). V lost 5 bases and J lost 4, with 13 bases in between. The CDR3 contains 14 residues. CDR3: CASSPFGGADTQYF. In DNA form, the CDR3 reads TGTGCCAGCAGTCCCTTCGGGGGCGCAGATACGCAGTATTTT.

The J gene is TRBJ2-2, the V gene TRBV6-6; 8 bases map to TRBD2. The germline V gene encodes CDR1 MNHNY and CDR2 SVGAGI (reference sequence). With 6 bases clipped from V and 6 bases from J, the junction kept 6 bases outside the gene matches. This CDR3 is built from 14 residues. CDR3 loop: CASSPGLEAGELFF. The CDR3 bases are TGTGCCAGCAGCCCGGGACTAGAGGCCGGGGAGCTGTTTTTT.

V usage is TRBV18 and J usage is TRBJ1-2; 7 positions match TRBD1. The CDR3 is 14 amino acids. The germline CDR1 and CDR2 sequences are KGHSH and LQKENI. V lost 6 bases to trimming and J lost 4 bases; unmatched junction nucleotides: 8. Here the CDR3 reads CASSGDRTTYGYTF. DNA of the CDR3: TGTGCCAGCTCCGGGGACAGAACCACCTATGGCTACACCTTC.

V and J are TRBV2 and TRBJ2-1; 7 nucleotides match TRBD2. The CDR3 is 15 residues long. With 2 bases clipped from V and 8 bases from J, the junction kept 9 bases outside the gene matches. Germline V gene lookup returns CDR1 SNHLY and CDR2 FYNNEI. CDR3 DNA sequence: TGTGCCAGCAGTGAAAGGAGTGGACGGGGGGATGAGCAGTTCTTC. This gives the protein CASSERSGRGDEQFF.

The chain combines TRBV23-1 with TRBJ2-3, with a tentative D call TRBD2 (7 bases). TRBV23-1 is known as an ORF, though its function is uncertain. The germline V and J ends were trimmed by 4 bases and 0 bases, with 17 bases remaining between them. The CDR3 covers 17 residues. The CDR3 nucleotides read TGCGCCAGCAGTCCTGGGTTCGCGGGGGCCAGCACAGATACGCAGTATTTT. As protein: CASSPGFAGASTDTQYF.

V gene TRBV7-8 combines with J gene TRBJ2-2; D possibly corresponds to TRBD2 (6 bases). CDR1 is SGHVS, CDR2 FQNEAQ, per germline. V was trimmed by 5 bases and J by 4 bases, leaving 11 bases between them. This CDR3 spans 14 amino acids. The CDR3, as DNA: TGTGCCAGCAGCCCTAGGGAGGCCACCGGGGAGCTGTTTTTT. This gives the protein CASSPREATGELFF.

CDR3 coding DNA: TGCGCCAGCAGATTCCCGAGCTCCTACGAGCAGTACTTC. It encodes CASRFPSSYEQYF. The genes are TRBV10-2 and TRBJ2-7; D gene uncertain. This CDR3 region has 13 residues. V lost 6 bases and J lost 0, with 9 bases in between. From germline, CDR1 is WSHSY and CDR2 SAAADI.

The V gene is TRBV6-5, the J gene TRBJ1-4, with D perhaps matching TRBD1 (6 bases). The V and J ends lost 6 bases and 4 bases respectively, with 15 bases between them. This CDR3 has 15 residues. Germline V lookup: CDR1 MNHEY, CDR2 SVGAGI. CDR3 loop: CASSQGHSVNEKLFF. The CDR3, as DNA: TGTGCCAGCAGCCAGGGGCACAGCGTTAATGAAAAACTGTTTTTT.

The CDR3 spells CASSLPGQGQETQYF. The CDR3 DNA is TGTGCCAGCAGCTTGCCGGGACAGGGGCAAGAGACCCAGTACTTC. V and J are TRBV7-9 and TRBJ2-5, with 10 bases matching TRBD1. V shed 3 bases and J 2 bases; nucleotides not matched to a gene: 3. CDR1 SEHNR and CDR2 FQNEAQ come from the germline V gene (reference sequence). The CDR3 has 15 amino acids.

The V and J genes are TRBV29-1 and TRBJ1-2; the D is unclear. CDR3 size: 13 residues. V lost 1 base to trimming and J lost 8 bases, with 14 bases between them. CDR1 and CDR2 from the germline V gene are SQVTM and ANQGSEA. The CDR3 coding sequence is TGCAGCGTTGAAGTCGTTGTCCCGTACGGCTACACCTTC. Encoded protein: CSVEVVVPYGYTF.